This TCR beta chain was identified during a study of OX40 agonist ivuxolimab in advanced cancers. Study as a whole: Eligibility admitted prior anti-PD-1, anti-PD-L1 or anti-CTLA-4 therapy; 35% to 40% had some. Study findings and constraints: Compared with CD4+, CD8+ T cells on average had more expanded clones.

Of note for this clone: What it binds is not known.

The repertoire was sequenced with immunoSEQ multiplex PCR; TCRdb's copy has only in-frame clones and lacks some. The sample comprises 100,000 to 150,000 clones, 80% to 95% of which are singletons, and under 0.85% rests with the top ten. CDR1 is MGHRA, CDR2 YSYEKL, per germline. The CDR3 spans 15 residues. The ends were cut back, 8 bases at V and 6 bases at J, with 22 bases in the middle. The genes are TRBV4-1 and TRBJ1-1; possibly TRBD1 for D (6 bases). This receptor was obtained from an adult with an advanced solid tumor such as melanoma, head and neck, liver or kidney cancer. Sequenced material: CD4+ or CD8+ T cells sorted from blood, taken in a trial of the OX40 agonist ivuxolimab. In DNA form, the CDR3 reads TGCGCCAGCGGCCTAAGTGGGGGCGTAATCTCTGAAGCTTTCTTT. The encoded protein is CASGLSGGVISEAFF.